This T cell receptor beta chain was sequenced during a study of CD8 T cells in ankylosing spondylitis. General study findings and limits: Some of the motif variants had earlier been found in reactive arthritis patients' fluid and blood.

One entry per CDR3 protein results from TCRdb running MiXCR on the 5' RACE reads. The table shows nearly 250,000 distinct CDR3 sequences, with over 30% occurring only once. Notes on this clonotype: Its antigen is unidentified.

This CDR3 region has 12 residues. Germline CDR1 SGHTA, CDR2 FQGNSA. Deletions cut 6 bases from V and 16 bases from J, with 19 bases between. The TCR was taken from a male donor with ankylosing spondylitis or in good health (not recorded which). Material: blood, either unsorted or a sorted T cell fraction (not recorded which). This chain connects TRBV7-2 to TRBJ2-1; D is perhaps TRBD1 or TRBD2 (6 bases each). CDR3 loop: CASSPNGGTPFF. The CDR3 DNA sequence: TGTGCCAGCAGTCCCAATGGAGGGACACCCTTCTTC.